The 20 T cell receptor beta chains below come from one sample, sequenced in a study of blood T cell repertoires in COVID-19. Produced via immunoSEQ multiplex PCR; TCRdb's table is partial and in-frame only. Among 50,000 to 70,000 clones listed, around 84% were seen once. Sequenced input: peripheral blood. These receptors originate from a man in his forties or fifties with active COVID-19.

As to this clone: One junction end disagrees with the germline gene, perhaps due to a read error. This chain joins TRBV2 and TRBJ2-1; D is ambiguous. This CDR3 contains 15 residues. Germline lookup yields CDR1 SNHLY and CDR2 FYNNEI. The CDR3 nucleotides are TGTGCCAGCAGAGAAGACCACAACCTGGCCAATGAGCAGTTCTTC. Amino acids: CASREDHNLANEQFF. The variable domain in full, completed from reference TRBV2 and TRBJ2-1, reads EPEVTQTPSHQVTQMGQEVILRCVPISNHLYFYWYRQILGQKVEFLVSFYNNEISEKSEIFDDQFSVERPDGSNFTLKIRSTKLEDSAMYFCASREDHNLANEQFFGPGTRLTVL.

The rearrangement links TRBV5-1 to TRBJ1-1; perhaps TRBD1 as D (5 bases). The germline V gene has CDR1 SGHRS and CDR2 YFSETQ. The CDR3 covers 17 residues. Deletions cut 4 bases from V and 1 base from J, with 20 bases between. As DNA, the CDR3 is TGCGCCAGCAGCCGACAGCCCACCCAGATGGCGAACACTGAAGCTTTCTTT. Amino acids: CASSRQPTQMANTEAFF. Full variable domain (remainder filled in from reference TRBV5-1 and TRBJ1-1): KAGVTQTPRYLIKTRGQQVTLSCSPISGHRSVSWYQQTPGQGLQFLFEYFSETQRNKGNFPGRFSGRQFSNSRSEMNVSTLELGDSALYLCASSRQPTQMANTEAFFGQGTRLTVV.

The chain recombines TRBV10-2 with TRBJ1-6, with 8 bases aligning to TRBD1. V lost 1 base and J lost 7; bases outside the gene matches: 3. The CDR3 is 15 amino acids. Germline V gives CDR1 WSHSY, CDR2 SAAADI. The CDR3 DNA sequence: TGCGCCAGCAGTGAGTTTGGACAGGGCAATTCACCCCTCCACTTT. Translating it yields CASSEFGQGNSPLHF.

The gene calls are TRBV6-5 and TRBJ1-2; 9 nucleotides match TRBD1. The CDR3 totals 14 residues. The germline CDR1 and CDR2 sequences are MNHEY and SVGAGI. V trimming: 2 bases; J trimming: 4 bases; junction bases outside the gene matches: 2. CDR3 amino acids: CASSYRQGGYGYTF. For the CDR3, the DNA is TGTGCCAGCAGTTACCGACAGGGGGGCTATGGCTACACCTTC.

The chain joins TRBV2 to TRBJ2-5, with 15 positions matching TRBD2. The CDR3 runs to 18 residues. J gave up 4 bases and V 5 bases, and 11 bases lay outside the gene matches. CDR1 is SNHLY, CDR2 FYNNEI, per germline. This chain's CDR3 is CASSKRTSGGAVRETQYF. DNA for the CDR3: TGTGCCAGCAGTAAAAGGACTAGCGGGGGGGCCGTGCGAGAGACCCAGTACTTC.

This clone was detected once. This chain connects TRBV27 to TRBJ1-3; 9 bases are a match to TRBD1. V trimming: 5 bases; J trimming: 2 bases; junction bases outside the gene matches: 16. The CDR3 sequence is 19 residues long. Germline CDR1 is MNHEY and CDR2 is SMNVEV (reference sequence). The CDR3 sequence is CASSLRGKGQGGPGNTIYF. DNA for the CDR3: TGTGCCAGCAGTCTAAGAGGCAAGGGACAGGGAGGTCCTGGAAACACCATATATTTT.

This rearrangement joins TRBV2 to TRBJ1-5; D unresolved. The CDR3 covers 15 residues. V gave up 1 base and J gave up 0 bases, with 7 bases separating them. The germline gives CDR1 SNHLY, CDR2 FYNNEI. In nucleotides, the CDR3 is TGTGCCAGCAGTGAAGGGCTCCATAGCAATCAGCCCCAGCATTTT. Translation: CASSEGLHSNQPQHF.

The chain employs TRBV24-1 and TRBJ2-5, with 9 bases fitting TRBD1. CDR1 is KGHDR, CDR2 SFDVKD, per germline. The CDR3 is made up of 16 amino acids. J lost 5 bases, V lost 4 bases, and 10 bases had no gene match. The CDR3 region is CATSDGGTGSQETQYF. Here the CDR3 DNA reads TGTGCCACCAGTGACGGAGGGACAGGGAGTCAGGAGACCCAGTACTTC.

V and J are TRBV9 and TRBJ2-3; TRBD1 aligns across 7 bases. This CDR3 is built from 16 residues. Looked up from germline, CDR1 is SGDLS and CDR2 is YYNGEE. Trimming cost V 4 bases and J 0 bases; bases outside gene matches: 8. The DNA for the CDR3 is TGTGCCAGCAGCTCCCGACAGGGAACTAGCACAGATACGCAGTATTTT. As protein: CASSSRQGTSTDTQYF. Full variable domain (missing parts from reference TRBV9 and TRBJ2-3): DSGVTQTPKHLITATGQRVTLRCSPRSGDLSVYWYQQSLDQGLQFLIQYYNGEERAKGNILERFSAQQFPDLHSELNLSSLELGDSALYFCASSSRQGTSTDTQYFGPGTRLTVL.

This chain connects TRBV9 to TRBJ1-3; a weak D match, TRBD1 (5 bases). This CDR3 spans 16 amino acids. From germline, CDR1 is SGDLS and CDR2 YYNGEE. The ends were cut back, 5 bases at V and 4 bases at J, with 19 bases in the middle. The CDR3 loop reads CASRPGLDLPGNTIYF. CDR3 nucleotide sequence: TGTGCCAGCAGGCCGGGACTGGACCTCCCCGGAAACACCATATATTTT.

The chain has TRBV24-1 and TRBJ2-3; 8 bases agree with TRBD2. Germline V gives CDR1 KGHDR, CDR2 SFDVKD. V dropped 4 bases and J dropped 7; count of bases not matched to a gene: 15. CDR3 size: 17 residues. DNA for the CDR3: TGTGCCACCAGTGACCGAATCGGGAGGGAGGGCCTTAATACGCAGTATTTT. It encodes CATSDRIGREGLNTQYF.

The chain is built from TRBV18 and TRBJ2-3; 7 nucleotides match TRBD1. The germline CDR1 and CDR2 sequences are KGHSH and LQKENI. J gave up 3 bases and V 1 base, and 4 bases lay outside the gene matches. CDR3 size: 15 residues. The CDR3 DNA follows: TGTGCCAGCTCACCACTCCAGGGGGTAACAGATACGCAGTATTTT. Amino acids: CASSPLQGVTDTQYF. The full variable domain, in which reference TRBV18 and TRBJ2-3 provide the parts outside the CDR3, is NAGVMQNPRHLVRRRGQEARLRCSPMKGHSHVYWYRQLPEEGLKFMVYLQKENIIDESGMPKERFSAEFPKEGPSILRIQQVVRGDSAAYFCASSPLQGVTDTQYFGPGTRLTVL.

The chain has TRBV11-3 and TRBJ2-5; TRBD1 matches at 11 bases. The V gene end was trimmed by 5 bases and the J gene end by 5 bases; junction bases not matched to a gene: 10. The CDR3 loop spans 16 amino acids. The germline gives CDR1 SGHNT, CDR2 YENEEA. DNA of the CDR3: TGTGCCAGCAGCCCCGGGACAGGGGGTAGTTGGGAGACCCAGTACTTC. Translated, it gives CASSPGTGGSWETQYF.

The rearrangement joins TRBV6-5 to TRBJ1-1; a weak D match, TRBD1 (5 bases). CDR3 size: 15 residues. V lost 2 bases and J lost 0, with 10 bases in between. CDR1 is MNHEY and CDR2 is SVGAGI in the germline V gene. The CDR3 region has the DNA TGTGCCAGCAGTTACGAGGAGGGGATGAACACTGAAGCTTTCTTT. It specifies CASSYEEGMNTEAFF.

This chain uses TRBV5-1 with TRBJ2-1; tentative D call: TRBD2 (5 bases). The CDR3 totals 17 residues. Germline CDR1 reads SGHRS; CDR2 reads YFSETQ. Trimming cost V 4 bases and J 1 base, with 18 bases left between them. The CDR3 loop reads CASSRTQADASYNEQFF. Here the CDR3 DNA reads TGCGCCAGCAGCCGTACGCAAGCGGATGCTTCCTACAATGAGCAGTTCTTC.

The chain recombines TRBV27 with TRBJ2-3; TRBD2 agrees at 7 bases. Losses at the gene ends were 2 bases for V and 3 bases for J; bases not matched to a gene: 5. Per the germline V gene, CDR1 is MNHEY and CDR2 is SMNVEV (reference sequence). The CDR3 is 15 residues long. CDR3 bases: TGTGCCAGCAGTTTAGGGTGGGGGGGGACAGATACGCAGTATTTT. Its translation: CASSLGWGGTDTQYF.

The chain couples TRBV5-5 to TRBJ1-1, with TRBD1 as a possible D gene (5 bases). V was shortened by 3 bases and J by 1 base, with 7 bases between the two germline ends. The CDR3 has 13 amino acids. Germline CDR1 reads SGHKS; CDR2 reads YYEKEE (reference sequence). CDR3 in DNA: TGTGCCAGCAGCTACACAGGGAACACTGAAGCTTTCTTT. This encodes CASSYTGNTEAFF.

The rearrangement uses TRBV6-5 and TRBJ1-1, with TRBD1 matching over 7 bases. From germline, CDR1 is MNHEY and CDR2 SVGAGI. The J segment lost 3 bases and the V segment lost 6 bases, leaving 7 bases of the junction unmatched. There are 14 residues in the CDR3. The CDR3 coding sequence is TGTGCCAGCAGGGTACAGGGGAGTGACACTGAAGCTTTCTTT. Protein sequence: CASRVQGSDTEAFF.

This clone turned up a few times. This chain connects TRBV11-2 to TRBJ2-7; D possibly corresponds to TRBD1 (5 bases). The V end lost 2 bases, the J end lost 7 bases, and 12 bases lay between the germline ends. This CDR3 has 13 amino acids. Germline values: CDR1 SGHAT, CDR2 FQNNGV. CDR3 residues: CASSLRQLLEQYF. CDR3 DNA sequence: TGTGCCAGCAGCTTAAGACAGCTCTTGGAGCAGTACTTC.

This chain connects TRBV9 to TRBJ2-1; the D gene is possibly TRBD2 (5 bases). Germline CDR1 is SGDLS and CDR2 is YYNGEE. Trimming removed 4 bases at V and 7 bases at J, with 21 bases between. CDR3 length: 16 amino acids. The CDR3 spells CASSPDLPRRGNEQFF. The CDR3, as DNA: TGTGCCAGCAGCCCAGACCTACCACGGCGAGGGAATGAGCAGTTCTTC.